The clone carrying this T cell receptor (beta chain) showed up just a few times. The antigen is not known. The sample is drawn from a study of T cell repertoires in cytomegalovirus infection. Study context: It was the public TCR beta signatures that indicated both CMV infection and matching HLA type.

Findings and limits, study-wide: CMV carriers with the relevant HLA were identified by cumulative public TCR beta family frequency.

The CDR3 consists of 14 residues. V was cut by 6 bases and J by 8 bases, with 19 bases left in between. Germline V gene lookup returns CDR1 MDHEN and CDR2 SYDVKM. TCRdb used MiXCR to reprocess the reads, holding one entry per CDR3 protein. The data show 150,000 to 200,000 distinct CDR3 sequences, over 13% seen once. Sequences were obtained from PBMCs. The chain employs TRBV28 and TRBJ1-1; TRBD1 might be the D (6 bases). The origin of this receptor is a human donor in good health (CMV status not recorded). Some clones in this sample may be carry-over from other donors' samples. The CDR3 nucleotides are TGTGCCAGCAGCCTCCCCAGACAGGTAACCGAAGCTTTCTTT. Translating it yields CASSLPRQVTEAFF. Using reference TRBV28 and TRBJ1-1 for the parts outside the CDR3, the full variable domain is DVKVTQSSRYLVKRTGEKVFLECVQDMDHENMFWYRQDPGLGLRLIYFSYDVKMKEKGDIPEGYSVSREKKERFSLILESASTNQTSMYLCASSLPRQVTEAFFGQGTRLTVV.